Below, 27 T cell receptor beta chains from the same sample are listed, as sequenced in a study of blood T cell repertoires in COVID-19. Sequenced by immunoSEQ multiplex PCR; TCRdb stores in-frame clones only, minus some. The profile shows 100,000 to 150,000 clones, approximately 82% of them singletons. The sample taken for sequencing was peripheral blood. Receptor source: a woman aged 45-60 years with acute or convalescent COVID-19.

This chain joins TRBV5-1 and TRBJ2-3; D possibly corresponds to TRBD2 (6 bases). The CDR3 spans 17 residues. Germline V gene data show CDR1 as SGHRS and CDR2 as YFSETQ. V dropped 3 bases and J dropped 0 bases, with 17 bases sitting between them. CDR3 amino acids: CASSSPLAWASTDTQYF. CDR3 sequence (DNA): TGCGCCAGCAGCTCACCGCTAGCGTGGGCTAGCACAGATACGCAGTATTTT.

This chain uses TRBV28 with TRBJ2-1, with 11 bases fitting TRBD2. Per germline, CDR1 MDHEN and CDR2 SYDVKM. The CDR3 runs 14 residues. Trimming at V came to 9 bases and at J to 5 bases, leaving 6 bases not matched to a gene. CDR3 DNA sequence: TGTGCCAGTGTCCTAGCGGGGGGAGACAATGAGCAGTTCTTC. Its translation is CASVLAGGDNEQFF.

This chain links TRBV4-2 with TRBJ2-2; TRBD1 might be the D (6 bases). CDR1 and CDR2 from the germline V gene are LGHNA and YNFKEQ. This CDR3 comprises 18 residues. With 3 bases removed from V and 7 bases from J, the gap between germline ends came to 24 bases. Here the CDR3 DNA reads TGTGCCAGCAGCCACCCCCTCCCGGGACACCAGAGAGGCGGGGAGCTGTTTTTT. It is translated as CASSHPLPGHQRGGELFF.

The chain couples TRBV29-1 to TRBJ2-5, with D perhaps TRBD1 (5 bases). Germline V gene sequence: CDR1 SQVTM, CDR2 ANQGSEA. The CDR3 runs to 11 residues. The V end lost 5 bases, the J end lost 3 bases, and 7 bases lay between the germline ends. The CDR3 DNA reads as TGCAGCGTTAGCAGGGAAGAGACCCAGTACTTC. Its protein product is CSVSREETQYF.

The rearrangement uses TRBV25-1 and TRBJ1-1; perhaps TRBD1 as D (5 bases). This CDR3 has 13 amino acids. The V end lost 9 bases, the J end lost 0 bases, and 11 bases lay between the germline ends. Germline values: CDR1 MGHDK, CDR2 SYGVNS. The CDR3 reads CASRQLMNTEAFF. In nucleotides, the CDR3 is TGTGCCAGTCGACAGCTAATGAACACTGAAGCTTTCTTT.

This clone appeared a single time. The CDR3 DNA reads TGTGCCATCACGGGGTACGCGGACTATGGCTACACCTTC. The encoded protein is CAITGYADYGYTF. The chain couples TRBV10-3 to TRBJ1-2; no reliable D call. CDR1 is ENHRY and CDR2 is SYGVKD in the germline V gene. With 7 bases removed from V and 3 bases from J, the gap between germline ends came to 12 bases. The CDR3 runs 13 residues.

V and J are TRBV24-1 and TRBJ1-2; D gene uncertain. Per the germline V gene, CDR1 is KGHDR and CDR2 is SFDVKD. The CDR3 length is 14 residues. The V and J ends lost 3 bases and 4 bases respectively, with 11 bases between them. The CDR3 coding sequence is TGTGCCACCAGTGATACCCGGAGTGGCTATGGCTACACCTTC. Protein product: CATSDTRSGYGYTF.

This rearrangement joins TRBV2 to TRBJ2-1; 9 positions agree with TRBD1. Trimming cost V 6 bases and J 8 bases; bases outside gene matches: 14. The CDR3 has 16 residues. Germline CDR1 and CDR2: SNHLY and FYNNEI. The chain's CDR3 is CASSLPGQGNPDEQFF. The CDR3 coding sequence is TGTGCCAGCAGCCTACCGGGACAGGGAAATCCCGATGAGCAGTTCTTC.

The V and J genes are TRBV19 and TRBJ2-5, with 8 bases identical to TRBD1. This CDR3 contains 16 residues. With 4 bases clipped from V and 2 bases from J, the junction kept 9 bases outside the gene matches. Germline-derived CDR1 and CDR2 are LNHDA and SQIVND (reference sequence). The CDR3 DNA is TGTGCCAGTAGTACCCCCCCCGGGACAGGTCAAGAGACCCAGTACTTC. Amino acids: CASSTPPGTGQETQYF.

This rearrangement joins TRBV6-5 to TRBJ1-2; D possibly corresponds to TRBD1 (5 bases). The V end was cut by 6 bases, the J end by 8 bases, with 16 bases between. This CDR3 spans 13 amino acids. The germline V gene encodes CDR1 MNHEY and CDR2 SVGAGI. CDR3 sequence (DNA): TGTGCCAGCAGGGTCCCAGGGATAGACGGCTACACCTTC. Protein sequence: CASRVPGIDGYTF.

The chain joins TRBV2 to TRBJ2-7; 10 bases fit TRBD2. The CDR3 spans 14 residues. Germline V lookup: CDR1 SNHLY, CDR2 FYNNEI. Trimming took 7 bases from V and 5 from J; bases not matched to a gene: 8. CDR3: CASTTTSGTHEQYF. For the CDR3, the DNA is TGTGCCAGCACCACAACTAGCGGGACCCACGAGCAGTACTTC. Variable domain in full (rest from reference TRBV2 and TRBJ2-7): EPEVTQTPSHQVTQMGQEVILRCVPISNHLYFYWYRQILGQKVEFLVSFYNNEISEKSEIFDDQFSVERPDGSNFTLKIRSTKLEDSAMYFCASTTTSGTHEQYFGPGTRLTVT.

The CDR3 is CASSPGLAGGETQYF. The DNA for the CDR3 is TGTGCCAGCAGTCCCGGACTAGCGGGAGGGGAGACCCAGTACTTC. V gene TRBV6-4 combines with J gene TRBJ2-5, with 15 nucleotides matching TRBD2. Germline trimming cut 5 bases from V and 5 bases from J; bases unmatched to any gene: 3. CDR1 is MRHNA, CDR2 SNTAGT, per germline. This CDR3 spans 15 amino acids.

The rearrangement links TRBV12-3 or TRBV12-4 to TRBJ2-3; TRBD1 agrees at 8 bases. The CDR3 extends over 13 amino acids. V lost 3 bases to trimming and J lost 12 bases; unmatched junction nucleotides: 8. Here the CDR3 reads CASSLQGASSQYF. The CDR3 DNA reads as TGTGCCAGCAGTTTGCAGGGGGCGAGTTCCCAGTATTTT.

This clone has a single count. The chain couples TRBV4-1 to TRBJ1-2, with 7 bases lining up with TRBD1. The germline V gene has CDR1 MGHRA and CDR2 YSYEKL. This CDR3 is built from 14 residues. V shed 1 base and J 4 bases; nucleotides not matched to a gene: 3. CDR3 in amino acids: CASSQVTGPYGYTF. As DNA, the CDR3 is TGCGCCAGCAGCCAAGTGACAGGGCCCTATGGCTACACCTTC.

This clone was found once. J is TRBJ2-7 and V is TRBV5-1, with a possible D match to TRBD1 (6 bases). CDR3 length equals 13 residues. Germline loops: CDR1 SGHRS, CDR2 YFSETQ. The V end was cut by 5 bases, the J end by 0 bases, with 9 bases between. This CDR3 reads CASRMDSSYEQYF. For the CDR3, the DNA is TGCGCCAGCAGGATGGACAGCTCCTACGAGCAGTACTTC.

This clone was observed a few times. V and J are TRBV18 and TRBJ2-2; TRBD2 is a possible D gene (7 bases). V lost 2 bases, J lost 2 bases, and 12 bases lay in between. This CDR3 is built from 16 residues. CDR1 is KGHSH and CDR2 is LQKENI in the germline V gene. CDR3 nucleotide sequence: TGTGCCAGCTCACCAACGGGGGGCGGAAACACCGGGGAGCTGTTTTTT. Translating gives CASSPTGGGNTGELFF. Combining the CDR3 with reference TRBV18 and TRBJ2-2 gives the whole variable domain NAGVMQNPRHLVRRRGQEARLRCSPMKGHSHVYWYRQLPEEGLKFMVYLQKENIIDESGMPKERFSAEFPKEGPSILRIQQVVRGDSAAYFCASSPTGGGNTGELFFGEGSRLTVL.

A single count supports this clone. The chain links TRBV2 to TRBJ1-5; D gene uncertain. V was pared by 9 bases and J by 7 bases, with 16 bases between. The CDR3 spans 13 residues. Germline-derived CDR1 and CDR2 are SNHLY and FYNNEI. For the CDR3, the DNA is TGTGCCAGTGACCCCGGCGCAGGCCAGCCCCAGCATTTT. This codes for CASDPGAGQPQHF.

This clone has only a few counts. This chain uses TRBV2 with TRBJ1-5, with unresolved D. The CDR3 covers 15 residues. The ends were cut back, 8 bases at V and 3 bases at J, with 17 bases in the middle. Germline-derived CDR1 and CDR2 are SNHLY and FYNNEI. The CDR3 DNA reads TGTGCCAGCTCCCCACAGATTATAGACAATCAGCCCCAGCATTTT. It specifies CASSPQIIDNQPQHF.

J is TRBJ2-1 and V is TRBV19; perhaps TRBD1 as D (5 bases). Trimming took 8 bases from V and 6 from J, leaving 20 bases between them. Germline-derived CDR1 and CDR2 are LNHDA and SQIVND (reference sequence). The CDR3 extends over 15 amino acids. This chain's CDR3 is CASLTGVSLANEQFF. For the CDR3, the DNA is TGTGCCAGTCTTACAGGAGTCAGTTTGGCCAATGAGCAGTTCTTC.

The CDR3, as DNA: TGTGCCAGCAGCCTAAGCGGGAGGGTTTACGAGCAGTACTTC. This gives the protein CASSLSGRVYEQYF. This chain connects TRBV3-1 (or the pseudogene TRBV3-2) to TRBJ2-7; 10 bases fit TRBD2. V trimming: 4 bases; J trimming: 4 bases; junction bases outside the gene matches: 4. Germline V gene lookup returns CDR1 LGHDT and CDR2 YNNKEL (reference sequence). The CDR3 extends over 14 amino acids.

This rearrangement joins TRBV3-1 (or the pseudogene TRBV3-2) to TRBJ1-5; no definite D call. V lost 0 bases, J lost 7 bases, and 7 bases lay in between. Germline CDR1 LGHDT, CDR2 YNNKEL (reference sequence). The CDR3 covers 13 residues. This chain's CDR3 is CASSQDRRQPQHF. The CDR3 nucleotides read TGTGCCAGCAGCCAAGATCGGAGGCAGCCCCAGCATTTT.

CDR3 sequence: CASSERARQGQKLFF. The DNA for the CDR3 is TGTGCCAGCAGTGAACGGGCGAGACAGGGTCAAAAACTGTTTTTT. This rearrangement joins TRBV6-1 to TRBJ1-4; 7 nucleotides line up with TRBD1. V gave up 2 bases and J gave up 9 bases; unmatched junction bases: 9. CDR3 length: 15 amino acids. CDR1 is MNHNS and CDR2 is SASEGT in the germline V gene.

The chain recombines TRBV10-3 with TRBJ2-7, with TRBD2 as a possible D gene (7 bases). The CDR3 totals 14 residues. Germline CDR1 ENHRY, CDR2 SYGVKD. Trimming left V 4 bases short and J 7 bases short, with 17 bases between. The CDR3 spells CAISGGGSLGEQYF. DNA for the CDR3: TGTGCCATCAGTGGCGGGGGCTCCTTGGGGGAGCAGTACTTC.

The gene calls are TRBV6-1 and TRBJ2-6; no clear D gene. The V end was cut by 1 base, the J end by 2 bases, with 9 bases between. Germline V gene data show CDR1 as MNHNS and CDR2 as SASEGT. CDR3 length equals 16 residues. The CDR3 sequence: CASSEGLGAGANVLTF. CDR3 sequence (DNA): TGTGCCAGCAGTGAAGGGCTTGGAGCTGGGGCCAACGTCCTGACTTTC.

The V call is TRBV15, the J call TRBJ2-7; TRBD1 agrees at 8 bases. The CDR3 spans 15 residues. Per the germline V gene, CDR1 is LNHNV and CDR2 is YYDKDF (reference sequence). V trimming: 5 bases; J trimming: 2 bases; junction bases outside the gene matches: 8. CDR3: CATSASGTGTYEQYF. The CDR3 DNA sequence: TGTGCCACCAGCGCCTCCGGGACAGGAACCTACGAGCAGTACTTC.

This CDR3 is CASSRIGGGNEKLFF. CDR3 DNA sequence: TGTGCCAGCAGCCGTATAGGGGGCGGTAATGAAAAACTGTTTTTT. The rearrangement joins TRBV11-2 to TRBJ1-4; 7 bases fit TRBD1. The germline V gene encodes CDR1 SGHAT and CDR2 FQNNGV. Trimming took 5 bases from V and 4 from J; bases not matched to a gene: 7. CDR3 length equals 15 residues. Combining the CDR3 with reference TRBV11-2 and TRBJ1-4 gives the whole variable domain EAGVAQSPRYKIIEKRQSVAFWCNPISGHATLYWYQQILGQGPKLLIQFQNNGVVDDSQLPKDRFSAERLKGVDSTLKIQPAKLEDSAVYLCASSRIGGGNEKLFFGSGTQLSVL.

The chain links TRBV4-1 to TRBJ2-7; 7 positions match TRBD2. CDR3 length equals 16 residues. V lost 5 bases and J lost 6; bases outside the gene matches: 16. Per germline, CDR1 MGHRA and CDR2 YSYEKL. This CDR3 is CASSLSGASGRSEQYF. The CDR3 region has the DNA TGCGCCAGCAGCTTAAGTGGAGCTAGCGGCCGTTCCGAGCAGTACTTC.